The present T cell receptor (beta chain) was sequenced within a study of blood T cell repertoires in COVID-19 (dated by TCRdb to 2019 to 2021). Regarding the research as a whole: The collaborator samples originated in the United States, Italy and Spain and spanned the acute and convalescent phases of COVID-19. The material from the prospective study consisted of cDNA or gDNA derived from T cells, B-cell-depleted T cells, or PBMCs. Subjects who had been exposed to COVID-19, were actively infected with it, or had recovered from it provided the deeply sampled blood TCRbeta repertoires that made up the dataset. The repertoires were released in a freely available public database meant as a resource for research on the immune response to SARS-CoV-2. The samples were drawn from two sources: the first 160 participants of the ongoing ImmuneRACE study, and over 1,000 subjects contributed by 6 global collaborators. Sample metadata almost always included a de-identified subject ID, COVID-19 status, age in years and sex. Where available, HLA class I and class II types were taken from metadata supplied by the sample provider and were not determined by assay-based typing.

The CDR3 spans 12 residues, from the cysteine through the phenylalanine. Only the CDR3 portion is preserved as DNA: 36 bases, with reading frame beginning at the first base. In the germline V gene, CDR1 corresponds to SGHVS and CDR2 to FQNEAQ. The junction shows trimming of 1 base on V and 3 bases on J, plus 4 bases between the germline ends. TCRbeta CDR3 regions were amplified from genomic DNA by means of the immunoSEQ Assay, a bias-controlled multiplex PCR. Per the authors' processing: The number of nucleated cells in each sample was estimated from the amplification of reference gene primers within the assay. To quantify the absolute abundance of each unique TCRbeta CDR3 rearrangement, sequence reads were collapsed and filtered. For each sample, productive Simpson clonality was calculated by taking the square root of Simpson's diversity index across productive rearrangements. Entries here come from immuneACCESS through TCRdb and include only in-frame sequences with V and J called. Some clones fail to appear in such tables; in the studies checked, an unresolved V gene covers under half of the shortfall, and the cause of the remainder is unknown. V and J calls plus clone size are reproduced from that table; the DNA served to infer D and trimming. The sample includes 70,000 to 90,000 clones, with over 75% observed a single time. Around 40% of the sample belongs to the ten largest clones.

Results and caveats for the whole study, not just this receptor: Clinical and demographic metadata were provided uncurated, with the amount varying by source and participant.

With respect to this clone: It lacks a known antigen. No per-base quality is available; no much larger clone lies one base away.

Whole blood was collected in K2EDTA tubes by collaborating institutions according to the institutions' own protocols. Collaborator samples were shipped for TCRbeta analysis as frozen whole blood, isolated PBMCs, or DNA extracted from either sample type. The specimen was peripheral blood. This TCR was sampled from a human donor in a cohort sampled during active COVID-19. Recombination joined TRBV7-8 with TRBJ2-7; the D gene is unclear. This receptor carries the CDR3 CASSLGSYEQYF. The sequenced DNA is TGTGCCAGCAGCTTAGGCAGCTACGAGCAGTACTTC.